This T cell receptor beta chain was identified in a study of blood T cells in healthy people across ages. A J-beta primer mix and a sample-barcoded 5' primer were used in a second PCR of roughly 6 to 12 cycles. TCRdb reprocessed the 5' RACE reads with MiXCR, giving one entry per CDR3 protein. Among 1.5 million to 2 million distinct CDR3 sequences listed, 25% to 30% were seen once. This clonotype showed up many times. V was clipped by 0 bases and J by 6 bases, with 14 bases between them. Germline-derived CDR1 and CDR2 are LGHNA and YSLEER. The CDR3 length is 15 residues. The origin of this receptor is a woman aged 25-40 years in good health. Sequenced input: blood. The rearrangement joins TRBV4-3 to TRBJ1-2; D unclear. CDR3 in DNA: TGCGCCAGCAGCCAAGATCGGTGGAAACGGAATGGCTACACCTTC. Amino acids: CASSQDRWKRNGYTF.